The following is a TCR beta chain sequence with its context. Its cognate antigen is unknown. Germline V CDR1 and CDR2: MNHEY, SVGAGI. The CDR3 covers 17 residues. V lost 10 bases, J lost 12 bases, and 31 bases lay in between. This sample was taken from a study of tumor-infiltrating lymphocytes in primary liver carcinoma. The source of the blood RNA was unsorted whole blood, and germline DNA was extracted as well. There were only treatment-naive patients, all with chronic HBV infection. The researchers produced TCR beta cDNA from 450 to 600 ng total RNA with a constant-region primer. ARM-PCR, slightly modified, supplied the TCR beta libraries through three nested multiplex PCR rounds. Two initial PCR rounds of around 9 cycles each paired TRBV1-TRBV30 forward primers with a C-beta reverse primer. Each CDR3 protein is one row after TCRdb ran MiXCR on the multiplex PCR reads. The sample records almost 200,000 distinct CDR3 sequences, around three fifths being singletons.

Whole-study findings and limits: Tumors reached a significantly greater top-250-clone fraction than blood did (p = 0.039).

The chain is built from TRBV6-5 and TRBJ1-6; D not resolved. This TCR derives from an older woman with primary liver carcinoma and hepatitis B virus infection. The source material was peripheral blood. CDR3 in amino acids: CAKSQSLGVGDNRPLHF. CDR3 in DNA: TGTGCCAAAAGTCAGAGTCTGGGCGTTGGGGATAATCGACCCCTCCACTTT.